This T cell receptor (beta chain) was identified during a study of cytomegalovirus exposure and HLA in healthy donors. Study background: Findings of an earlier analysis included some 120 million unique TCR beta sequences from some 200 million T cells. Study outcomes and limitations: Accurate prediction of HLA-A and HLA-B alleles (for most subjects) was reportedly achieved from TCR beta sequences. The study labeled around 160 TCR beta chains cytomegalovirus-associated.

Regarding this clone: Its matching antigen is unknown.

The V segment lost 4 bases and the J segment 2 bases; nucleotides outside the gene matches: 11. In germline, CDR1 is SGHTA, CDR2 FQGNSA. The length of the CDR3 is 18 residues. The PCR was carried out with 60 Vbeta primers and 13 Jbeta primers. Here immunoSEQ multiplex PCR was the method, and the copy in TCRdb shows in-frame clones only, minus some. The table shows 60,000 to 70,000 clones, with roughly two thirds occurring only once. This sequence joins TRBV7-2 and TRBJ2-5, with TRBD2 identical over 12 bases. Sequencing input: PBMCs. This TCR came from a woman in her forties or fifties in good health and CMV-seronegative. The CDR3 DNA follows: TGTGCCAGCAGCTCCCCGAGGCTAGCGGGAGGGGGACAAGAGACCCAGTACTTC. Its translation: CASSSPRLAGGGQETQYF. Filled out from reference TRBV7-2 and TRBJ2-5, the complete variable domain reads GAGVSQSPSNKVTEKGKDVELRCDPISGHTALYWYRQSLGQGLEFLIYFQGNSAPDKSGLPSDRFSAERTGGSVSTLTIQRTQQEDSAVYLCASSSPRLAGGGQETQYFGPGTRLLVL.